This T cell receptor beta chain stems from a study of T-cell reconstitution after alpha-beta-depleted transplantation in children. Study observations and caveats: By about two months after transplant, alpha-beta T cells reportedly arose from several hundred graft clones that had expanded.

The TCRbeta library was prepared with unique molecular identifiers. Using its own MiXCR run on the PCR reads, TCRdb lists one record per CDR3 protein. The sample has 95,000 to 150,000 distinct CDR3 sequences; more than 20% are singletons. This CDR3 has 16 amino acids. Trimming stripped 6 bases from V and 0 bases from J, with 15 bases between. About this clonotype itself: Its cognate antigen is unknown.

Material: PBMCs, mostly from graft donor cells, obtained 180 days after TCRalphabeta/CD19-depleted stem cell transplant. The TCR comes from a male patient aged 2-15 years who had a stem cell transplant for chronic granulomatous disease, so the T cells may come from the graft donor. J is TRBJ2-1 and V is TRBV12-3 or TRBV12-4; TRBD1 is a possible D gene (7 bases). The CDR3 DNA is TGTGCCAGCAGCCAGTCAGGGGGGTCCTCCTACAATGAGCAGTTCTTC. The encoded protein is CASSQSGGSSYNEQFF.